The rows below give T cell receptor beta chains drawn from one sample of a study of T cells in Graves' hyperthyroidism and ophthalmopathy. TCRdb reprocessed the multiplex PCR reads via MiXCR and lists one record per CDR3 protein. The sample carries around 190,000 distinct CDR3 sequences, roughly 17% recorded once. The sample taken for sequencing was blood. Source of these receptors: a woman aged 45-65 years with Graves' hyperthyroidism. Both conserved end residues are trimmed from each CDR3. Clone size, where shown, is once, few, many, or a class for clones that have expanded.

CDR3 | length | V | size
AIQGTNTEAF | 10 | TRBV19 | NA
ASTQTPGGTNQPQH | 14 | TRBV12-3/TRBV12-4 | many
ASSFLGTKWDTEAF | 14 | TRBV5-6 | NA
SAGRLAGPLNEQF | 13 | TRBV20-1 | many
ASSDDYSYEQY | 11 | TRBV9 | NA
SANVPGRQNIQY | 12 | TRBV20-1 | many
ASTRDKLTGELF | 12 | TRBV6-1 | many
ASSVGMGANVLT | 12 | TRBV9 | many
AWMGQGQETQY | 11 | TRBV30 | many
ASSLDLVSGEQY | 12 | TRBV11-2 | many
ASSQGTGGSPLH | 12 | TRBV3-1 | many
ASSLSTGRSPLH | 12 | TRBV11-2 | few
ASRDLNWNEQF | 11 | TRBV19 | NA
SARDAAGGAYNEQF | 14 | TRBV20-1 | many
SARASMGVGEQF | 12 | TRBV20-1 | many
ASSPDRGRYYT | 11 | TRBV14 | many
ASSLSGQEYEQY | 12 | TRBV7-9 | many
ASRDNSPLH | 9 | TRBV12-3/TRBV12-4 | few
ASSLSSIGELF | 11 | TRBV7-2 | few
ASSDLGGSYEQY | 12 | TRBV10-1 | many
ASSDLGNSNQPQH | 13 | TRBV2 | many
ASKPSPDTQY | 10 | TRBV28 | NA
ASQGLAGYNEQF | 12 | TRBV4-1 | few
ASSYWIGQSSYEQY | 14 | TRBV6-1 | many
ASSLGGERYEQY | 12 | TRBV27 | many
ASSPGPDTQY | 10 | TRBV18 | many
ASKAETYEQY | 10 | TRBV5-1 | NA
ASSMDGANTGMNTEAF | 16 | TRBV19 | NA
ASSFKLNTEAF | 11 | TRBV12-3/TRBV12-4 | NA
ASRRVAANNQPQH | 13 | TRBV7-9 | NA
SLRGEETQY | 9 | TRBV20-1 | many
ASSLAGGTGSNEQF | 14 | TRBV7-9 | many
ASSQDRGTYYGYT | 13 | TRBV3-1 | few
SARRGSPSGRTDTQY | 15 | TRBV20-1 | many
ASIGQGKDNEQY | 12 | TRBV19 | NA
ASSLRDRVHEQY | 12 | TRBV11-2 | many
ASSLNGAEVGEQY | 13 | TRBV18 | many
ASSLWLAGGETQY | 13 | TRBV7-2 | many
ASNPGLGLHEQY | 12 | TRBV11-2 | many
ASSKGWTRDRNNSPLH | 16 | TRBV14 | few